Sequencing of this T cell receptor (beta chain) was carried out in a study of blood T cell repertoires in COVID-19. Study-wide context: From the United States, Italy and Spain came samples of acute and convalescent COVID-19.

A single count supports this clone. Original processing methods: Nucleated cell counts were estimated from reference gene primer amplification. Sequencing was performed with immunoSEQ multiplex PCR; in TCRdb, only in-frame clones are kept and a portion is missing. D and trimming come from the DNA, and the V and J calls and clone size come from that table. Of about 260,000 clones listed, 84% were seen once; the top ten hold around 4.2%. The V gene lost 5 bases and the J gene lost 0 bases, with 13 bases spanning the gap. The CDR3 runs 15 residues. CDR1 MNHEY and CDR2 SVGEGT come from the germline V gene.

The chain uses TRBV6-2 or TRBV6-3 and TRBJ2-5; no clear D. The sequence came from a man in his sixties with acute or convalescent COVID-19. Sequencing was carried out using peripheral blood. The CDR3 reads CASSGSRLNQETQYF. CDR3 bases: TGTGCCAGCAGTGGCTCCCGACTGAACCAAGAGACCCAGTACTTC.